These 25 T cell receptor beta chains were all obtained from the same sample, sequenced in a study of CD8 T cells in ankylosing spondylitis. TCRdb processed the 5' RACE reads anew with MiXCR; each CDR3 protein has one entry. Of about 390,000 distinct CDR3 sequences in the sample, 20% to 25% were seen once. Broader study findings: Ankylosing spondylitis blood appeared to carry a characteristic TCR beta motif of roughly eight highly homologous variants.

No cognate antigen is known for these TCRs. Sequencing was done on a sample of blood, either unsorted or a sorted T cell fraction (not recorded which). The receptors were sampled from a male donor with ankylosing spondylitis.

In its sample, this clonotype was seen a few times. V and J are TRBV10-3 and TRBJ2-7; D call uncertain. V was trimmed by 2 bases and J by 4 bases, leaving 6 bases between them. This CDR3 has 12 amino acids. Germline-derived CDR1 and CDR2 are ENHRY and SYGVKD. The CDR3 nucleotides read TGTGCCATCAGTGAGGCCCTTTACGAGCAGTACTTC. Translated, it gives CAISEALYEQYF.

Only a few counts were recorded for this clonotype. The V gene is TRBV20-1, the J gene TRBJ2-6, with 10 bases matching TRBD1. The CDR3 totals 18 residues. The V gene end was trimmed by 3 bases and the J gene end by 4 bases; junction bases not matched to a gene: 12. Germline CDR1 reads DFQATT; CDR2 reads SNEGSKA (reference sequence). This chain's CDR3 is CSASVRQGARPGANVLTF. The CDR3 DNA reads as TGCAGTGCTAGTGTCAGACAGGGGGCGAGACCCGGGGCCAACGTCCTGACTTTC.

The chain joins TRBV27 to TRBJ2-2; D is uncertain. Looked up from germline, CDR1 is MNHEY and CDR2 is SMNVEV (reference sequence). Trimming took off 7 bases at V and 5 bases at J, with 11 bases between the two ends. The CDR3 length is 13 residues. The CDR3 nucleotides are TGTGCCAGCACTTCCGAGATGACCGGGGAGCTGTTTTTT. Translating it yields CASTSEMTGELFF.

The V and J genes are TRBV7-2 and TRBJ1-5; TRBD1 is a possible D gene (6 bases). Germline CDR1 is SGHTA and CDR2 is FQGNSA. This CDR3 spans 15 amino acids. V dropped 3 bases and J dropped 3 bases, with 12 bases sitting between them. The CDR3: CASSLGGGPNQPQHF. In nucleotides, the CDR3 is TGTGCCAGCAGCTTGGGGGGGGGGCCCAATCAGCCCCAGCATTTT.

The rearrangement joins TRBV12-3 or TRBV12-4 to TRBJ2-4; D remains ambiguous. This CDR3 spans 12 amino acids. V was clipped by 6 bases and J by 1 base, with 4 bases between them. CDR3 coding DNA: TGTGCCAGCAGCCAGGCCAAAAACATTCAGTACTTC. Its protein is CASSQAKNIQYF.

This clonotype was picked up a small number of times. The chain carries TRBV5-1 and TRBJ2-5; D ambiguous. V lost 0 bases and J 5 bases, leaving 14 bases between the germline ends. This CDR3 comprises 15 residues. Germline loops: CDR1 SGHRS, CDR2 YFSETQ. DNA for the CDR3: TGCGCCAGCAGCTTGGAGTCCTCCCTTGTGGAGACCCAGTACTTC. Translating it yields CASSLESSLVETQYF.

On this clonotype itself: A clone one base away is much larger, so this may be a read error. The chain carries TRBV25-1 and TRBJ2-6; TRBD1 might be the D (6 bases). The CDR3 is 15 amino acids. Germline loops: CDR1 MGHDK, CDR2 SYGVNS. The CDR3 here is CASSLQGSGANVLSF. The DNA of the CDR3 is TGTGCCAGCAGTTTACAGGGATCTGGGGCCAACGTCCTGAGTTTC.

In DNA, the CDR3 is TGTGCCAGCAGTAAGCGGGCGATGAACACTGAAGCTTTCTTT. As protein: CASSKRAMNTEAFF. The chain links TRBV12-3 or TRBV12-4 to TRBJ1-1; D remains unclear. The CDR3 totals 14 residues. Trimming removed 5 bases at V and 0 bases at J, with 10 bases between.

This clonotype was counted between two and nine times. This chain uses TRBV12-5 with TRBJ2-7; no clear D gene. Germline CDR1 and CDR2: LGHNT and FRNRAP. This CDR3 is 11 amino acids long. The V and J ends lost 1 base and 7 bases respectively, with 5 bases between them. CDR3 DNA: TGTGCTAGTGGTTTGGAGATTGAGCAGTACTTC. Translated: CASGLEIEQYF.

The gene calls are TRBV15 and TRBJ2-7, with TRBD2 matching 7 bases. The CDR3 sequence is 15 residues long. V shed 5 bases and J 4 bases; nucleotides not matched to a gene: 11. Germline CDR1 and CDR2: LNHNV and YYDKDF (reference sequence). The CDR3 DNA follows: TGTGCCACCAGCCGAAGGGGAGTGGGAGGGTACGAGCAGTACTTC. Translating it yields CATSRRGVGGYEQYF.

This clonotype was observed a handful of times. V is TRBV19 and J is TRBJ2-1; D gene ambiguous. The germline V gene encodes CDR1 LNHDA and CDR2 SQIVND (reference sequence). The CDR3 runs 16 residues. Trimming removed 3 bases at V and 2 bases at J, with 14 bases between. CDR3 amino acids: CASSMLGIKPYNEQFF. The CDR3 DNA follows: TGTGCCAGTAGTATGTTAGGGATAAAGCCCTACAATGAGCAGTTCTTC.

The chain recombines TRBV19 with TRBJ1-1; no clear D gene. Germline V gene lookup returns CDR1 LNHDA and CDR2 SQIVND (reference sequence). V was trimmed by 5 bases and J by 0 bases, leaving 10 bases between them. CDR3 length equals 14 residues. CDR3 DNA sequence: TGTGCCAGTAGTGTCGTCGGTATGAACACTGAAGCTTTCTTT. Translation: CASSVVGMNTEAFF.

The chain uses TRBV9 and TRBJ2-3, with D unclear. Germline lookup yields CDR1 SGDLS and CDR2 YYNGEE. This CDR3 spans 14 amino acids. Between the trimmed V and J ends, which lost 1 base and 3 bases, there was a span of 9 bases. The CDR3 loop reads CASSVSLGTDTQYF. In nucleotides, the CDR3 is TGTGCCAGCAGCGTATCACTTGGGACAGATACGCAGTATTTT.

For the CDR3, the DNA is TGTGCCAGCACAAAAGCGGGCGGCCCCTACAATGAGCAGTTCTTC. This codes for CASTKAGGPYNEQFF. The chain links TRBV6-1 to TRBJ2-1; the D gene is possibly TRBD2 (6 bases). The CDR3 is 15 residues long. The germline V gene has CDR1 MNHNS and CDR2 SASEGT. Trimming left V 7 bases short and J 2 bases short, with 15 bases between.

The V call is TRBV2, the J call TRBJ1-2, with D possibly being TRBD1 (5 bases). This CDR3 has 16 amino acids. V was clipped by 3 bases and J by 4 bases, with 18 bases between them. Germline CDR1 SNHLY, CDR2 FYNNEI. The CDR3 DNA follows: TGTGCCAGCAGTGAGATGTGGGTCCAGGGTAGCTATGGCTACACCTTC. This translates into CASSEMWVQGSYGYTF.

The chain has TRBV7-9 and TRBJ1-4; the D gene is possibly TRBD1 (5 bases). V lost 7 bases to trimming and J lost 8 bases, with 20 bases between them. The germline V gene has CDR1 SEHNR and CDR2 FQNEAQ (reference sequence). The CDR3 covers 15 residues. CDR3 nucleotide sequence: TGTGCCAGCATCATAATGGGGGGTGTCGACGAAAAACTGTTTTTT. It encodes CASIIMGGVDEKLFF.

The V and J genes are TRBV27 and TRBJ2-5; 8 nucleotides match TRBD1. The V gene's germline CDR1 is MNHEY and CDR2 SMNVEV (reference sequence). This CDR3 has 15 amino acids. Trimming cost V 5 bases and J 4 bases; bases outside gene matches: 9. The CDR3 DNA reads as TGTGCCAGCAGTCCCTCCAGGGGGCGCGTAGAGACCCAGTACTTC. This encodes CASSPSRGRVETQYF.

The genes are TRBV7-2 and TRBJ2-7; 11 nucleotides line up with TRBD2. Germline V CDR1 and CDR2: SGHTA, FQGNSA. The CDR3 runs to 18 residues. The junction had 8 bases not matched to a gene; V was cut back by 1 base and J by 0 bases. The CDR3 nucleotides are TGTGCCAGCAGCTTAGTGCCTAGCGGGAGGACCATCTCCTACGAGCAGTACTTC. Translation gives CASSLVPSGRTISYEQYF. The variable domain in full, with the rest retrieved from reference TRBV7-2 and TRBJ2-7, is GAGVSQSPSNKVTEKGKDVELRCDPISGHTALYWYRQSLGQGLEFLIYFQGNSAPDKSGLPSDRFSAERTGGSVSTLTIQRTQQEDSAVYLCASSLVPSGRTISYEQYFGPGTRLTVT.

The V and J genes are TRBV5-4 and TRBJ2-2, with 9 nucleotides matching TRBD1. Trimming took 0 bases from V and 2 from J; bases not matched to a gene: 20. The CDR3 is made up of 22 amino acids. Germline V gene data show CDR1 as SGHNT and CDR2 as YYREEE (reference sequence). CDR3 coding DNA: TGTGCCAGCAGCTTGGTCGTACCGGGACAGGGTGTATTCGCCGCCAACACCGGGGAGCTGTTTTTT. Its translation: CASSLVVPGQGVFAANTGELFF.

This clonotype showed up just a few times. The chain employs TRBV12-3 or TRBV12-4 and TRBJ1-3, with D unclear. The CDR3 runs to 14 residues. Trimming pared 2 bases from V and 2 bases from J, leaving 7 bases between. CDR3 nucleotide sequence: TGTGCCAGCAGTTTATGGCAGCCTGGAAACACCATATATTTT. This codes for CASSLWQPGNTIYF.

In nucleotides, the CDR3 is TGTGCCAGCAGCCACCCAGGGGCCCTTACCTACGAGCAGTACTTC. Translation gives CASSHPGALTYEQYF. The chain joins TRBV16 to TRBJ2-7; D is possibly TRBD1 (6 bases). Germline lookup yields CDR1 KGHSY and CDR2 FQNENV. The CDR3 sequence is 15 residues long. V was pared by 3 bases and J by 2 bases, with 14 bases between.

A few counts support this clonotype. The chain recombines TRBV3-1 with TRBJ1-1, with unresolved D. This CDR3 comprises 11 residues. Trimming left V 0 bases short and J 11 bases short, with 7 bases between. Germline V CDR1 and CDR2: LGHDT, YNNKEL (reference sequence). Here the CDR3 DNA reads TGTGCCAGCAGCCAAGAGAGTGCGGCTTTCTTT. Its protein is CASSQESAAFF. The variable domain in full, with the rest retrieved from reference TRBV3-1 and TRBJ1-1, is DTAVSQTPKYLVTQMGNDKSIKCEQNLGHDTMYWYKQDSKKFLKIMFSYNNKELIINETVPNRFSPKSPDKAHLNLHINSLELGDSAVYFCASSQESAAFFGQGTRLTVV.

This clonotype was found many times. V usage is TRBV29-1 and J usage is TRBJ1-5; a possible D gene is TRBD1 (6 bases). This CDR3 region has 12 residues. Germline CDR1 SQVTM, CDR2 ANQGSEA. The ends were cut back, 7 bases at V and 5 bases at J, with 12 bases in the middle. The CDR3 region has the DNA TGCAGCGCGGGACATCTAGATCAGCCCCAGCATTTT. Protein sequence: CSAGHLDQPQHF.

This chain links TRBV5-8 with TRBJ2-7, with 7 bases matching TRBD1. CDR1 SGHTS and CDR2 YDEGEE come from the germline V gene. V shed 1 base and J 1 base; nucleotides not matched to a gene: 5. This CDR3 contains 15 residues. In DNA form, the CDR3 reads TGTGCCAGCAGCTTGTCGTCAGGGGGATCCTACGAGCAGTACTTC. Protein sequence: CASSLSSGGSYEQYF.

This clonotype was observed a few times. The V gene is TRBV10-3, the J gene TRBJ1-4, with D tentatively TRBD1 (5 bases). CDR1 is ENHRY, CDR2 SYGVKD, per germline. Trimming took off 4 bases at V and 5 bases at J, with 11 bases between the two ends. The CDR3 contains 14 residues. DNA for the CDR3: TGTGCCATCAGTGCCGCAGGGACGAATGAAAAACTGTTTTTT. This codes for CAISAAGTNEKLFF.